This note documents a single TCR beta chain sequence. Its antigen remains unidentified. As for the donors, each was a healthy bone marrow donor. 60 Vbeta and 13 Jbeta primers were used in PCR. Clones were sequenced by immunoSEQ multiplex PCR, and TCRdb holds only the in-frame ones, with some missing. The profile shows 120,000 or so clones, roughly 80% of them singletons. The CDR3 is made up of 15 amino acids. The V gene's germline CDR1 is LNHNV and CDR2 YYDKDF (reference sequence). Trimming stripped 3 bases from V and 4 bases from J, with 14 bases between. This entry is derived from a study of cytomegalovirus exposure and HLA in healthy donors. Whole-study results and caveats: Reports indicated that the classifier achieved high specificity and sensitivity in diagnosing cytomegalovirus status. There were 150 to 200 TCR beta chains listed as cytomegalovirus-associated.

The V call is TRBV15, the J call TRBJ2-3; possibly TRBD2 for D (5 bases). This receptor was identified in a man aged 30-40 years in good health and CMV-seronegative. What was sequenced was PBMCs. CDR3 in DNA: TGTGCCACCAGCAGTGAGGGCCTTTGGGCAGATACGCAGTATTTT. It codes for CATSSEGLWADTQYF.